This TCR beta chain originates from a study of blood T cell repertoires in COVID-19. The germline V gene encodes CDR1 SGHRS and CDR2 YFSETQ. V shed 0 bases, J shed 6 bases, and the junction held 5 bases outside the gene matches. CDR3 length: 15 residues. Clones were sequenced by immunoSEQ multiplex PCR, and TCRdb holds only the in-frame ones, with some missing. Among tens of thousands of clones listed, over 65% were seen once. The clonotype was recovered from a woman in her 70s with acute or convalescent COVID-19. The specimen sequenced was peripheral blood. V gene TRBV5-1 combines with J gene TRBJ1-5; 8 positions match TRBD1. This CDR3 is CASSLAGGGSQPQHF. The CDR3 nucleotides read TGCGCCAGCAGCTTGGCAGGGGGCGGGAGTCAGCCCCAGCATTTT. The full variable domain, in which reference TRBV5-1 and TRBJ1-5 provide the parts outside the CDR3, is KAGVTQTPRYLIKTRGQQVTLSCSPISGHRSVSWYQQTPGQGLQFLFEYFSETQRNKGNFPGRFSGRQFSNSRSEMNVSTLELGDSALYLCASSLAGGGSQPQHFGDGTRLSIL.